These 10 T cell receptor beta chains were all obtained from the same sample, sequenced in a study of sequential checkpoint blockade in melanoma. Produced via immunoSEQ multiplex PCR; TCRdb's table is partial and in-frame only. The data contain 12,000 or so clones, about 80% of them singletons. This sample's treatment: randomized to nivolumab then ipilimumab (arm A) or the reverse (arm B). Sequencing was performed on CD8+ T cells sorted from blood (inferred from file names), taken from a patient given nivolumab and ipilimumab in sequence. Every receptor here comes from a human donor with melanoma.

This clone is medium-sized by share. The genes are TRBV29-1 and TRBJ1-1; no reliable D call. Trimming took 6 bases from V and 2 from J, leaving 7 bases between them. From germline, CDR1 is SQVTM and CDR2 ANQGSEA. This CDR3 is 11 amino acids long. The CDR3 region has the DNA TGCAGCGTCCGCGTCAACACTGAAGCTTTCTTT. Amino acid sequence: CSVRVNTEAFF.

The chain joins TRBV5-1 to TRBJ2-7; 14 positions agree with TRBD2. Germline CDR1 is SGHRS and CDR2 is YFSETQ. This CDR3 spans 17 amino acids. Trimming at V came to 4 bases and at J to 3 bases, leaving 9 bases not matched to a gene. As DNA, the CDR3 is TGCGCCAGCAGCCTTGGACTAGCGGGGGGCCTAAACTACGAGCAGTACTTC. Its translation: CASSLGLAGGLNYEQYF.

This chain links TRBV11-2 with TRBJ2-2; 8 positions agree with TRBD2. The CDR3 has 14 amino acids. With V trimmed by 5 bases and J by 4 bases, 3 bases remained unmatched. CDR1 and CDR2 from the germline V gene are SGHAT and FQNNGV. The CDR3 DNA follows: TGTGCCAGCAGCGCGGGAGGTCCCACCGGGGAGCTGTTTTTT. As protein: CASSAGGPTGELFF.

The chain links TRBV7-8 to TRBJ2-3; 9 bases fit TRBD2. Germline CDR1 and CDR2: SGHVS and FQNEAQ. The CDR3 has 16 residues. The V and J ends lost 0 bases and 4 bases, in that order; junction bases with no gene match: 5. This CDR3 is CASSLARAGGPDTQYF. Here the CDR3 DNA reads TGTGCCAGCAGCTTAGCGAGGGCGGGGGGGCCAGATACGCAGTATTTT.

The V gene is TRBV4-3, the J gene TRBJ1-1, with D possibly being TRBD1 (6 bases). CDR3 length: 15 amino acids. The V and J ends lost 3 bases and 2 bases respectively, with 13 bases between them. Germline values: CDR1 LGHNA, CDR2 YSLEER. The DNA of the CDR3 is TGCGCCAGCAGCCAGACGGGACAATCCAACACTGAAGCTTTCTTT. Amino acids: CASSQTGQSNTEAFF.

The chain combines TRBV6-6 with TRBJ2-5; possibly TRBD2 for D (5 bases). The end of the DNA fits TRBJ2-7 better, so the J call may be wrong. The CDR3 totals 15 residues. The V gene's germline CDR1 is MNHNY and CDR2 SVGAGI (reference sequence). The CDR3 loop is CASSYHGGLSYEQYF. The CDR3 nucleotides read TGTGCCAGCAGTTACCATGGAGGACTTTCCTACGAGCAGTACTTC.

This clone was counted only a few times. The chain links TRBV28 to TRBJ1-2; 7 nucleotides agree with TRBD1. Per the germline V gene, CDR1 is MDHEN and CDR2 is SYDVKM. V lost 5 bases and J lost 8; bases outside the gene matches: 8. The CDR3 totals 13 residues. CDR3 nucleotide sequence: TGTGCCAGCAGTCCCGACAGGGCCTACGGCTACACCTTC. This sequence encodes CASSPDRAYGYTF.

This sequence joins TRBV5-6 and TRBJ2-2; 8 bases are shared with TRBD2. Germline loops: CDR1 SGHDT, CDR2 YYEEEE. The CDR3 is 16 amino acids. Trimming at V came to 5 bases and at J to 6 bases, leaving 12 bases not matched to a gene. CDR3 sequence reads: CASSRGGGLHPGELFF. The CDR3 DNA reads TGTGCCAGCAGTCGAGGCGGGGGGCTCCATCCCGGGGAGCTGTTTTTT.

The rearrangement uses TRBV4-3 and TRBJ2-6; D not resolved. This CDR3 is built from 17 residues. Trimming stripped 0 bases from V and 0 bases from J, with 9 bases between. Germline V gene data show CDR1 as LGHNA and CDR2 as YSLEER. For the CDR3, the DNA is TGCGCCAGCAGCCAAGAGATCAGTTACTCTGGGGCCAACGTCCTGACTTTC. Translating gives CASSQEISYSGANVLTF.

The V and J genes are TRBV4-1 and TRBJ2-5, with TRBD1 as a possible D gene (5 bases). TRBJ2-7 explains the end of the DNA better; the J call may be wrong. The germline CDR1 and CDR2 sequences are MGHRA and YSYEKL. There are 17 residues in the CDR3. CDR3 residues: CASSQADPGYGVYEQYF. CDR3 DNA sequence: TGCGCCAGCAGCCAAGCAGACCCAGGGTATGGGGTTTACGAGCAGTACTTC.